This entry lists 19 T cell receptor beta chains sequenced from one sample in a study of human T cells and chemical hapten exposure. TCRdb re-called the RACE reads with MiXCR, one entry per CDR3 protein. Of tens of thousands of distinct CDR3 sequences listed, approximately 10% are singletons. Time point described: patch test 2, 6 weeks after DPC sensitization. Treatment given: therapeutic diphenylcyclopropenone sensitization with weekly scalp DPC. The material sequenced was whole blood, taken in connection with sensitization to the hapten diphenylcyclopropenone (DPC). These receptors all come from a man aged 35-49 years with alopecia areata. Some clones in this sample may be carry-over from other donors' samples.

This clonotype appeared a few times. The chain carries TRBV12-3 or TRBV12-4 and TRBJ2-3; 7 bases fit TRBD1. The ends lost 3 bases at V and 4 bases at J; junction bases unmatched: 7. This CDR3 comprises 15 residues. CDR3 residues: CASSLDRSRPDTQYF. In nucleotides, the CDR3 is TGTGCCAGCAGTTTGGACAGGTCGCGGCCAGATACGCAGTATTTT.

V gene TRBV6-2 or TRBV6-3 combines with J gene TRBJ1-2; D possibly corresponds to TRBD1 (6 bases). The CDR3 spans 14 residues. Germline-derived CDR1 and CDR2 are MNHEY and SVGEGT. V was shortened by 7 bases and J by 4 bases, with 16 bases between the two germline ends. This CDR3 is CASKLQQGGYGYTF. The CDR3 DNA reads as TGTGCCAGCAAATTACAACAGGGCGGCTATGGCTACACCTTC.

The chain recombines TRBV20-1 with TRBJ2-1; 8 bases agree with TRBD2. The CDR3 has 16 residues. Per germline, CDR1 DFQATT and CDR2 SNEGSKA (reference sequence). Trimming removed 0 bases from V and 7 bases from J; junction bases left unmatched: 11. This CDR3 is CSARDRRTSIRNEQFF. Here the CDR3 DNA reads TGCAGTGCTAGAGATAGAAGGACTAGCATACGAAATGAGCAGTTCTTC.

This sequence joins TRBV7-2 and TRBJ2-7, with unresolved D. Deletions cut 5 bases from V and 2 bases from J, with 13 bases between. The CDR3 runs 14 residues. The germline CDR1 and CDR2 sequences are SGHTA and FQGNSA. CDR3 nucleotides: TGTGCCAGCAGCCAAAATCCGCAGACCTACGAGCAGTACTTC. It translates to CASSQNPQTYEQYF.

This chain links TRBV30 with TRBJ1-5, with 7 bases fitting TRBD1. Trimming cost V 0 bases and J 7 bases; bases outside gene matches: 3. Germline CDR1 reads GTSNPN; CDR2 reads SVGIG (reference sequence). The CDR3 is made up of 13 amino acids. The CDR3 spells CAWSVQGKQPQHF. DNA of the CDR3: TGTGCCTGGAGTGTACAGGGGAAACAGCCCCAGCATTTT.

This clonotype came up once. V usage is TRBV5-1 and J usage is TRBJ1-4, with D maybe TRBD1 (5 bases). Germline V gives CDR1 SGHRS, CDR2 YFSETQ. The CDR3 has 15 amino acids. V was trimmed by 4 bases and J by 0 bases, leaving 10 bases between them. DNA of the CDR3: TGCGCCAGCAGCGACAGTTTAGCAACTAATGAAAAACTGTTTTTT. This encodes CASSDSLATNEKLFF. The whole variable domain, filled in from reference TRBV5-1 and TRBJ1-4, reads KAGVTQTPRYLIKTRGQQVTLSCSPISGHRSVSWYQQTPGQGLQFLFEYFSETQRNKGNFPGRFSGRQFSNSRSEMNVSTLELGDSALYLCASSDSLATNEKLFFGSGTQLSVL.

The gene calls are TRBV12-3 or TRBV12-4 and TRBJ2-1; D not resolved. This CDR3 is built from 12 residues. V was clipped by 8 bases and J by 8 bases, with 13 bases between them. Here the CDR3 DNA reads TGTGCCAGCTCAGTCATCGGAGATGAGCAGTTCTTC. Residues: CASSVIGDEQFF.

The chain is built from TRBV6-5 and TRBJ2-6; maybe TRBD1 (6 bases). The CDR3 is 15 residues long. The V and J ends lost 7 bases and 2 bases respectively, with 12 bases between them. CDR1 and CDR2 (germline): MNHEY, SVGAGI. CDR3 protein: CASTNSGAGANVLTF. CDR3 sequence (DNA): TGTGCCAGCACCAATTCAGGGGCTGGGGCCAACGTCCTGACTTTC.

V and J are TRBV6-5 and TRBJ1-2, with D perhaps TRBD1 (6 bases). Trimming shortened V by 6 bases and J by 0 bases, and 23 bases separated the two germline ends. The CDR3 runs 18 residues. The germline gives CDR1 MNHEY, CDR2 SVGAGI. This CDR3 reads CASSLKGRGPLPNYGYTF. CDR3 nucleotides: TGTGCCAGCAGCCTAAAGGGGCGGGGGCCACTTCCTAACTATGGCTACACCTTC.

The sample holds many counts of this clonotype. V and J are TRBV20-1 and TRBJ1-1; D gene uncertain. V dropped 3 bases and J dropped 0 bases, with 14 bases sitting between them. Germline V CDR1 and CDR2: DFQATT, SNEGSKA (reference sequence). The CDR3 length is 15 residues. The CDR3 DNA follows: TGCAGTGCTAGCCGGCAGGCGAGCATGAACACTGAAGCTTTCTTT. It is translated as CSASRQASMNTEAFF.

This clonotype has just a few counts. The CDR3 region has the DNA TGTGCCAGCAGTTTGGGCGGGAGGCCCACAGATACGCAGTATTTT. Protein product: CASSLGGRPTDTQYF. V usage is TRBV28 and J usage is TRBJ2-3; 8 positions match TRBD2. Germline CDR1 reads MDHEN; CDR2 reads SYDVKM. The CDR3 has 15 amino acids. The V segment lost 3 bases and the J segment 2 bases; nucleotides outside the gene matches: 4.

This clonotype has just a few counts. This chain joins TRBV6-2 or TRBV6-3 and TRBJ2-4, with a possible D match to TRBD1 (5 bases). CDR1 is MNHEY, CDR2 SVGEGT, per germline. Trimming left V 5 bases short and J 4 bases short, with 6 bases between. The CDR3 loop spans 12 amino acids. CDR3 region: CASSRQKNIQYF. In DNA form, the CDR3 reads TGTGCCAGCAGTAGACAGAAAAACATTCAGTACTTC.

V is TRBV5-1 and J is TRBJ1-1, with 7 bases aligning to TRBD1. The V gene end was trimmed by 2 bases and the J gene end by 11 bases; junction bases not matched to a gene: 21. This CDR3 contains 17 residues. CDR1 SGHRS and CDR2 YFSETQ come from the germline V gene. The CDR3 here is CASSFRGEGQLGGEAFF. The DNA for the CDR3 is TGCGCCAGCAGCTTCAGGGGGGAAGGACAGCTTGGGGGAGAGGCTTTCTTT.

This clonotype was recorded many times. V is TRBV7-8 and J is TRBJ1-1; D uncertain. Germline-derived CDR1 and CDR2 are SGHVS and FQNEAQ. Between the trimmed V and J ends, which lost 4 bases and 8 bases, there was a span of 14 bases. The CDR3 loop spans 13 amino acids. CDR3: CASSSFGDGEAFF. The CDR3, as DNA: TGTGCCAGCAGCTCCTTCGGGGATGGAGAAGCTTTCTTT.

The chain recombines TRBV7-2 with TRBJ1-3, with 10 nucleotides matching TRBD1. CDR1 SGHTA and CDR2 FQGNSA come from the germline V gene. The CDR3 loop spans 17 amino acids. Losses at the gene ends were 0 bases for V and 6 bases for J; bases not matched to a gene: 8. The CDR3, as DNA: TGTGCCAGCAGCTTAGCCCGAGGCGGGACAGGGGCAAACACCATATATTTT. Residues: CASSLARGGTGANTIYF. The entire variable domain, with the rest obtained from reference TRBV7-2 and TRBJ1-3, is as follows: GAGVSQSPSNKVTEKGKDVELRCDPISGHTALYWYRQSLGQGLEFLIYFQGNSAPDKSGLPSDRFSAERTGGSVSTLTIQRTQQEDSAVYLCASSLARGGTGANTIYFGEGSWLTVV.

The chain combines TRBV24-1 with TRBJ1-5; D is possibly TRBD1 (6 bases). The CDR3 runs to 15 residues. Germline V gene data show CDR1 as KGHDR and CDR2 as SFDVKD. Trimming left V 1 base short and J 4 bases short, with 10 bases between. CDR3 region: CATSDFGDKNQPQHF. The DNA for the CDR3 is TGTGCCACCAGTGATTTCGGGGACAAGAATCAGCCCCAGCATTTT.

This clonotype was recorded a few times. One end of the junction varies from germline; a read error may be responsible. This chain connects TRBV7-3 to TRBJ2-1; D gene ambiguous. The germline CDR1 and CDR2 sequences are SGHTA and FQGTGA. The CDR3 is 15 amino acids. This chain's CDR3 is CASSLTAFPYNEQFF. CDR3 DNA: TGTGCCAGCAGCCTAACAGCGTTTCCCTACAATGAGCAGTTCTTC.

This clonotype was counted at least ten times. The chain recombines TRBV9 with TRBJ2-7; TRBD1 matches at 11 bases. This CDR3 spans 16 amino acids. In germline, CDR1 is SGDLS, CDR2 YYNGEE. The junction had 10 bases not matched to a gene; V was cut back by 2 bases and J by 6 bases. CDR3 residues: CASSVGATGTGGEQYF. The CDR3 DNA sequence: TGTGCCAGCAGCGTTGGGGCCACCGGGACAGGGGGCGAGCAGTACTTC.

In its sample, this clonotype was seen a few times. The chain employs TRBV5-4 and TRBJ2-7, with D tentatively TRBD2 (6 bases). Between the trimmed V and J ends, which lost 0 bases and 3 bases, there was a span of 7 bases. The CDR3 consists of 13 residues. The germline CDR1 and CDR2 sequences are SGHNT and YYREEE (reference sequence). The CDR3 protein is CASSLVGGYEQYV. As DNA, the CDR3 is TGTGCCAGCAGCTTGGTCGGGGGCTACGAGCAGTACGTC.